These 23 T cell receptor beta chains were sequenced from one sample in a study of glioma-infiltrating T cells. TCR alpha and beta CDR3 regions were amplified from RNA using iRepertoire nested multiplex PCR. TCRdb used MiXCR to reprocess the multiplex PCR reads, holding one entry per CDR3 protein. The data contain fewer than 500,000 distinct CDR3 sequences, 41% of them singletons. Source material: glioma tissue, nonneoplastic brain tissue, or PBMCs (not recorded which). The receptors stem from a human donor with low-grade glioma or glioblastoma, undergoing nonglioma brain surgery, or in good health (not recorded which).

This clonotype came up many times. J is TRBJ2-3 and V is TRBV20-1; no clear D gene. Between the trimmed V and J ends, which lost 5 bases and 3 bases, there was a span of 18 bases. Germline CDR1 DFQATT, CDR2 SNEGSKA (reference sequence). The CDR3 spans 15 residues. CDR3 sequence (DNA): TGCAGTGCTCAGGCAGACGATATCGGGACAGATACGCAGTATTTT. This gives the protein CSAQADDIGTDTQYF.

V gene TRBV4-3 combines with J gene TRBJ1-1; no clear D gene. Trimming cost V 0 bases and J 0 bases, with 14 bases left between them. Germline V gives CDR1 LGHNA, CDR2 YSLEER. This CDR3 region has 17 residues. Written as DNA, the CDR3 is TGCGCCAGCAGCCAAGATTTGGTCTCACTCATGAACACTGAAGCTTTCTTT. It specifies CASSQDLVSLMNTEAFF.

This clonotype appeared a few times. The chain is built from TRBV30 and TRBJ1-5; D may be TRBD1 (5 bases). The CDR3 has 14 amino acids. Germline loops: CDR1 GTSNPN, CDR2 SVGIG (reference sequence). V dropped 3 bases and J dropped 7 bases, with 16 bases sitting between them. This chain's CDR3 is CAWSPGGGGQPQHF. The CDR3 region has the DNA TGTGCCTGGAGCCCCGGGGGGGGAGGACAGCCCCAGCATTTT. The whole variable domain, remainder taken from reference TRBV30 and TRBJ1-5, is SQTIHQWPATLVQPVGSPLSLECTVEGTSNPNLYWYRQAAGRGLQLLFYSVGIGQISSEVPQNLSASRPQDRQFILSSKKLLLSDSGFYLCAWSPGGGGQPQHFGDGTRLSIL.

On this clonotype: Because it lacks the conserved phenylalanine or tryptophan at the end, this CDR3 is likely a read error. The chain carries TRBV27 and TRBJ2-1, with D possibly being TRBD2 (6 bases). CDR1 is MNHEY and CDR2 is SMNVEV in the germline V gene (reference sequence). The CDR3 contains 18 residues. Trimming pared 2 bases from V and 3 bases from J, leaving 20 bases between. CDR3 in DNA: TGTGCCAGCAGTTTAATTTCATTTGGGGGACTCTACTACAATGAGCAGTTCCTC. This gives the protein CASSLISFGGLYYNEQFL.

V usage is TRBV10-3 and J usage is TRBJ1-2; D remains unclear. V was clipped by 4 bases and J by 5 bases, with 11 bases between them. Germline lookup yields CDR1 ENHRY and CDR2 SYGVKD. This CDR3 is 13 amino acids long. The CDR3 nucleotides are TGTGCCATCAGTGCTATATCTCTATATGGCTACACCTTC. Protein sequence: CAISAISLYGYTF.

This clonotype was seen repeatedly, ten times or more. The rearrangement uses TRBV6-1 and TRBJ2-2; D possibly uses TRBD1 or TRBD2 (5 bases each). The V gene's germline CDR1 is MNHNS and CDR2 SASEGT. The CDR3 covers 13 residues. Trimming left V 6 bases short and J 8 bases short, with 13 bases between. The DNA for the CDR3 is TGTGCCAGCAGCCGAGGGACGAGGGGGGAGCTGTTTTTT. Its protein is CASSRGTRGELFF.

The chain employs TRBV4-1 and TRBJ1-2, with 7 positions matching TRBD1. After removal of 4 bases from V and 4 bases from J, the junction contained 6 bases not matched to a gene. From germline, CDR1 is MGHRA and CDR2 YSYEKL. The CDR3 totals 14 residues. CDR3 sequence (DNA): TGCGCCAGCAGCCCACAGGGGCCCTTCTATGGCTACACCTTC. Protein sequence: CASSPQGPFYGYTF.

This clonotype was counted ten times or more. The chain carries TRBV20-1 and TRBJ2-3, with TRBD2 identical over 9 bases. The length of the CDR3 is 11 residues. The ends lost 6 bases at V and 7 bases at J; junction bases unmatched: 2. In germline, CDR1 is DFQATT, CDR2 SNEGSKA (reference sequence). The CDR3 protein is CSAGLANTQYF. The CDR3, as DNA: TGCAGTGCCGGACTAGCGAATACGCAGTATTTT.

V usage is TRBV6-6 and J usage is TRBJ2-7; D uncertain. With 0 bases removed from V and 0 bases from J, the gap between germline ends came to 12 bases. The CDR3 has 16 amino acids. In germline, CDR1 is MNHNY, CDR2 SVGAGI (reference sequence). CDR3: CASSYSRGWPSYEQYF. The CDR3 DNA reads TGTGCCAGCAGTTACTCGAGAGGCTGGCCCTCCTACGAGCAGTACTTC.

V usage is TRBV7-2 and J usage is TRBJ1-4, with 8 nucleotides matching TRBD1. V dropped 5 bases and J dropped 3; count of bases not matched to a gene: 11. The germline CDR1 and CDR2 sequences are SGHTA and FQGNSA. The CDR3 loop spans 17 amino acids. The CDR3 DNA follows: TGTGCCAGCAGCCTCAGGACAGGGCTTACGGCTAATGAAAAACTGTTTTTT. The encoded protein is CASSLRTGLTANEKLFF.

V gene TRBV6-1 combines with J gene TRBJ2-5, with TRBD2 matching over 7 bases. Unmatched junction bases numbered 7, after V lost 5 bases and J lost 4 bases. The germline V gene has CDR1 MNHNS and CDR2 SASEGT. This CDR3 is built from 14 residues. This CDR3 reads CASSIGGRRETQYF. CDR3 bases: TGTGCCAGCAGTATCGGCGGGAGACGAGAGACCCAGTACTTC.

This clonotype was observed many times. The chain joins TRBV20-1 to TRBJ1-5, with D perhaps matching TRBD1 (6 bases). With 4 bases removed from V and 0 bases from J, the gap between germline ends came to 10 bases. From germline, CDR1 is DFQATT and CDR2 SNEGSKA (reference sequence). The length of the CDR3 is 14 residues. CDR3 amino acids: CSATRQVSNQPQHF. CDR3 DNA sequence: TGCAGTGCTACCAGACAGGTTAGCAATCAGCCCCAGCATTTT.

There are a few counts of this clonotype. CDR3 protein: CASSLAWDFYNEQFF. In DNA form, the CDR3 reads TGTGCCAGCAGCTTAGCGTGGGATTTTTACAATGAGCAGTTCTTC. The chain uses TRBV7-2 and TRBJ2-1; no definite D call. The germline V and J ends were trimmed by 0 bases and 4 bases, with 10 bases remaining between them. The CDR3 is 15 residues long. CDR1 SGHTA and CDR2 FQGNSA come from the germline V gene.

This sequence joins TRBV12-3 or TRBV12-4 and TRBJ1-1; a possible D gene is TRBD1 (5 bases). The CDR3 sequence is 14 residues long. The V gene lost 6 bases and the J gene lost 7 bases, with 18 bases spanning the gap. The CDR3 DNA follows: TGTGCCAGCAGCACCGCTGATCGGACACGTGAAGCTTTCTTT. Encoded protein: CASSTADRTREAFF.

This clonotype has a handful of counts. The chain carries TRBV7-9 and TRBJ1-2, with D tentatively TRBD1 (5 bases). Trimming pared 2 bases from V and 6 bases from J, leaving 16 bases between. There are 15 residues in the CDR3. Germline loops: CDR1 SEHNR, CDR2 FQNEAQ (reference sequence). Here the CDR3 DNA reads TGTGCCAGCAGCTTATGGATAATGACAGCAGATGGCTACACCTTC. This codes for CASSLWIMTADGYTF.

This clonotype was recorded a few times. The chain uses TRBV4-3 and TRBJ2-1; the D is unclear. The CDR3 totals 15 residues. Trimming shortened V by 3 bases and J by 0 bases, and 9 bases separated the two germline ends. Germline V gene sequence: CDR1 LGHNA, CDR2 YSLEER. The CDR3 loop reads CASSQAANSYNEQFF. CDR3 DNA sequence: TGCGCCAGCAGCCAGGCAGCTAACTCCTACAATGAGCAGTTCTTC.

About this clonotype: Relative to the germline gene, one junction end is altered; a read error may explain this. The V call is TRBV7-2, the J call TRBJ2-7, with 8 bases matching TRBD1. The CDR3 is made up of 16 amino acids. The germline CDR1 and CDR2 sequences are SGHTA and FQGNSA. The CDR3 bases are TGTGCCAGCAGCCACCGCCAGCCACAGGGGGGCTACAAGCAGTACTTC. Its protein is CASSHRQPQGGYKQYF.

This clonotype has only a few counts. This rearrangement joins TRBV27 to TRBJ2-1; 9 bases are a match to TRBD2. The CDR3 totals 16 residues. Germline-derived CDR1 and CDR2 are MNHEY and SMNVEV (reference sequence). V shed 5 bases and J 4 bases; nucleotides not matched to a gene: 9. The CDR3 protein is CASSPGTSGLYNEQFF. CDR3 sequence (DNA): TGTGCCAGCAGTCCGGGAACTAGCGGGCTGTACAATGAGCAGTTCTTC.

This clonotype was observed many times. The rearrangement uses TRBV7-9 and TRBJ2-7; 7 bases fit TRBD1. The V and J ends lost 0 bases and 5 bases, in that order; junction bases with no gene match: 1. CDR1 SEHNR and CDR2 FQNEAQ come from the germline V gene (reference sequence). There are 13 residues in the CDR3. The CDR3 nucleotides read TGTGCCAGCAGCTTAGCGACAGGGAACGAGCAGTACTTC. It is translated as CASSLATGNEQYF.

The chain has TRBV6-2 or TRBV6-3 and TRBJ2-3, with D perhaps TRBD1 (6 bases). Near its end, the DNA agrees better with TRBJ2-1, so the J call may be wrong. The CDR3 totals 15 residues. Germline CDR1 reads MNHEY; CDR2 reads SVGEGT. As DNA, the CDR3 is TGTGCCAGCAGTTACTCTGGGGGCATAAGAGATACGCAGTTCTTC. It codes for CASSYSGGIRDTQFF.

The genes are TRBV27 and TRBJ2-3; 10 bases are a match to TRBD2. V shed 4 bases and J 0 bases; nucleotides not matched to a gene: 4. The CDR3 spans 16 residues. Germline V lookup: CDR1 MNHEY, CDR2 SMNVEV (reference sequence). The CDR3 loop is CASSSSTSGSTDTQYF. The CDR3 DNA is TGTGCCAGCAGTTCATCGACTAGCGGGAGCACAGATACGCAGTATTTT.

The chain uses TRBV2 and TRBJ2-2, with TRBD2 matching over 9 bases. The CDR3 contains 14 residues. CDR1 is SNHLY, CDR2 FYNNEI, per germline. Unmatched junction bases numbered 10, after V lost 11 bases and J lost 6 bases. As DNA, the CDR3 is TGTGCCCTTAGCGTACTAGCGGGCCCCGGGGAGCTGTTTTTT. Translation gives CALSVLAGPGELFF. Full variable domain (remainder filled in from reference TRBV2 and TRBJ2-2): EPEVTQTPSHQVTQMGQEVILRCVPISNHLYFYWYRQILGQKVEFLVSFYNNEISEKSEIFDDQFSVERPDGSNFTLKIRSTKLEDSAMYFCALSVLAGPGELFFGEGSRLTVL.

J is TRBJ2-1 and V is TRBV20-1; 8 nucleotides line up with TRBD2. Germline assignment: CDR1 DFQATT and CDR2 SNEGSKA (reference sequence). Germline trimming cut 1 base from V and 7 bases from J; bases unmatched to any gene: 6. This CDR3 is built from 14 residues. The DNA of the CDR3 is TGCAGTGCTAGAGGAGCGGGGGCATGGAATGAGCAGTTCTTC. Translation gives CSARGAGAWNEQFF.